This T cell receptor (beta chain) was documented in a study of radiation and T cells in renal cell carcinoma. Documented time point: blood 2 weeks post-SBRT. Treatment denoted: 15 Gy SBRT to primary tumor, nephrectomy 4 weeks later. The assay was immunoSEQ multiplex PCR, and TCRdb's table has in-frame clones only and misses some. The sample includes tens of thousands of clones, approximately 81% of them seen just once. The starting material was blood, obtained from a patient whose treatment included radiotherapy and nephrectomy. The receptor comes from a man in his 60s with renal cell carcinoma.

The CDR3 DNA reads TGTGCCAGCAGCTTAGGAGGGGGCTGGGAGACCCAGTACTTC. Residues: CASSLGGGWETQYF. The J gene is TRBJ2-5, the V gene TRBV7-6; 7 bases match TRBD1. Germline loops: CDR1 SGHVS, CDR2 FNYEAQ. J lost 5 bases, V lost 1 base, and 4 bases had no gene match. This CDR3 contains 14 residues.